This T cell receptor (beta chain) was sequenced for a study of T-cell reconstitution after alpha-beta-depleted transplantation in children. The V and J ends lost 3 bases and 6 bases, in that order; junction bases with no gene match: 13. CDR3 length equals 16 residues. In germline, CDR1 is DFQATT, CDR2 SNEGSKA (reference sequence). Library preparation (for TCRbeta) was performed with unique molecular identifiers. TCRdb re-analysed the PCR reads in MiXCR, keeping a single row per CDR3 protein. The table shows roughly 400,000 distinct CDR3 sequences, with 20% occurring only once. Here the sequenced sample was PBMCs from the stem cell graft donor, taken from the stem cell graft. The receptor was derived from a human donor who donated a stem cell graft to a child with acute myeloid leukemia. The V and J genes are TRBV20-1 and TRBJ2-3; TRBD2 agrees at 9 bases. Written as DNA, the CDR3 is TGCAGTGCTAGGGGGGGTAGCGGGAGCTCTGGGGATACGCAGTATTTT. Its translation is CSARGGSGSSGDTQYF.